This TCR beta chain was identified in a study of blood T cell repertoires in COVID-19. In the study overall: Samples came from the United States, Italy and Spain, spanning acute and convalescent COVID-19. Sources were T cells, B-cell-depleted T cells, or PBMCs; the material itself was cDNA or gDNA.

Trimming took 6 bases from V and 5 from J; bases not matched to a gene: 5. Germline V lookup: CDR1 SGHNT, CDR2 YENEEA. The CDR3 length is 14 residues. This clone has a single count. Sequenced by immunoSEQ multiplex PCR; TCRdb stores in-frame clones only, minus some. In the table there are fewer than 200,000 clones, about 85% of which are singletons. The source is a human donor with acute or convalescent COVID-19. The donor label of this sample is uncertain. The chain joins TRBV11-3 to TRBJ2-1; 9 bases match TRBD1. Sequenced input: peripheral blood. The CDR3 here is CASRGTGINNEQFF. CDR3 sequence (DNA): TGTGCCAGCAGGGGGACAGGGATAAACAATGAGCAGTTCTTC.